This TCR beta chain was documented in a study of T-cell memory formation after mild COVID-19. Study-wide context: TCR clusters largely stayed donor specific.

TCRdb reprocessed the 5' RACE reads with MiXCR, giving one entry per CDR3 protein. Seen here are about 350,000 distinct CDR3 sequences, 28% observed once, and the top ten hold approximately 13%. At least ten counts were recorded for this clonotype. The antigen is not known. Study conclusions and caveats: Within pre-infection memory, some responding clones were found, suggesting cross-reactive memory joined. Shrinking CD4+ clones were chiefly CM and EM; CD8+ ones were chiefly EMRA.

The sequenced material came from PBMCs or a T cell subset sorted from them (not recorded which). The origin of this receptor is an adult woman who had mild COVID-19 (a few samples of this study predate the infection). Cell type and time point are not known.

The CDR3 sequence is CASTTRGGALGQYF. In DNA, the CDR3 is TGTGCCAGCACCACCCGGGGGGGGGCTCTGGGGCAGTACTTC. The gene calls are TRBV2 and TRBJ2-7; TRBD2 aligns across 8 bases. The CDR3 sequence is 14 residues long. The ends lost 7 bases at V and 9 bases at J; junction bases unmatched: 14. Germline-derived CDR1 and CDR2 are SNHLY and FYNNEI.